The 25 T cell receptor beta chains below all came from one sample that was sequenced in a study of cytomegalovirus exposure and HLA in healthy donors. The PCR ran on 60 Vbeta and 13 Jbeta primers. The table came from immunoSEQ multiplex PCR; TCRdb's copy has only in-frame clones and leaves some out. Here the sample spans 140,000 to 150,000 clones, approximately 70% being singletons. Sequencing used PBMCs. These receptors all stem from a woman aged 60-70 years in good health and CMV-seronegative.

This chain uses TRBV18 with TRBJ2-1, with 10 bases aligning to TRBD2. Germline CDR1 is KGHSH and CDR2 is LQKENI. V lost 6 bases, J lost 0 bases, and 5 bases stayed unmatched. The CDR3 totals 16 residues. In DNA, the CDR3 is TGTGCCAGCTCTGTTAGCGGGGGGAGCTCCTACAATGAGCAGTTCTTC. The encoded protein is CASSVSGGSSYNEQFF.

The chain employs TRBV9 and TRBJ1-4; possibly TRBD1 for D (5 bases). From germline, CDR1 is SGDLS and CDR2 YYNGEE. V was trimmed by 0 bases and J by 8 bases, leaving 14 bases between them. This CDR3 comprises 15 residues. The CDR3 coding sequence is TGTGCCAGCAGCGTAGGGCCCCAGGGTAACGAAAAACTGTTTTTT. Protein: CASSVGPQGNEKLFF. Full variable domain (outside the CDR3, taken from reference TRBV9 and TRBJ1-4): DSGVTQTPKHLITATGQRVTLRCSPRSGDLSVYWYQQSLDQGLQFLIQYYNGEERAKGNILERFSAQQFPDLHSELNLSSLELGDSALYFCASSVGPQGNEKLFFGSGTQLSVL.

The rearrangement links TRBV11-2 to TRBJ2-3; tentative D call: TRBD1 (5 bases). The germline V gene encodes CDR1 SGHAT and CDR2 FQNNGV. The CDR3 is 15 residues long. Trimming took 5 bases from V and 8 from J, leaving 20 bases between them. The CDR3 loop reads CASSASRVRNVTQYF. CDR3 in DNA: TGTGCCAGCAGCGCCTCCAGGGTACGAAACGTTACGCAGTATTTT.

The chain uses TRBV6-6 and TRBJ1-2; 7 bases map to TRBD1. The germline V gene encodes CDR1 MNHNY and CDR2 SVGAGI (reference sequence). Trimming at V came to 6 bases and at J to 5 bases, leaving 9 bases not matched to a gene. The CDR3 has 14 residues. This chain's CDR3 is CASRSTTGVYGYTF. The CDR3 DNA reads TGTGCCAGCAGGTCAACCACAGGGGTTTATGGCTACACCTTC.

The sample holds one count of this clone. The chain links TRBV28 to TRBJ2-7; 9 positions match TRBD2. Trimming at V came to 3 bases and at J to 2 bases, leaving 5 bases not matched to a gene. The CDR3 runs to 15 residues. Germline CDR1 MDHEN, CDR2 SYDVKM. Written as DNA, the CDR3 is TGTGCCAGCAGTTTTAAGACTAGCGGTCCCTACGAGCAGTACTTC. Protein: CASSFKTSGPYEQYF.

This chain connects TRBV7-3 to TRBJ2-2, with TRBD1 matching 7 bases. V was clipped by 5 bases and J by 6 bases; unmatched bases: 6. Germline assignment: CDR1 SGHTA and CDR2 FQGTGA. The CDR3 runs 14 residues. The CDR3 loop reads CASSPAGGAGELFF. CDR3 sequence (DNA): TGTGCCAGCAGCCCAGCAGGGGGAGCCGGGGAGCTGTTTTTT. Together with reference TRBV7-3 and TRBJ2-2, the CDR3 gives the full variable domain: GAGVSQTPSNKVTEKGKYVELRCDPISGHTALYWYRQSLGQGPEFLIYFQGTGAADDSGLPNDRFFAVRPEGSVSTLKIQRTERGDSAVYLCASSPAGGAGELFFGEGSRLTVL.

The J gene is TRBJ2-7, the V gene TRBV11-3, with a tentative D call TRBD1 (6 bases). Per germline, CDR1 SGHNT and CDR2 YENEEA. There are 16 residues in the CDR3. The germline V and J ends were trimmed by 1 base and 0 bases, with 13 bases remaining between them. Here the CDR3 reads CASSLGGHPSSYEQYF. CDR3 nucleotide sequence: TGTGCCAGCAGCTTAGGGGGACACCCTAGCTCCTACGAGCAGTACTTC.

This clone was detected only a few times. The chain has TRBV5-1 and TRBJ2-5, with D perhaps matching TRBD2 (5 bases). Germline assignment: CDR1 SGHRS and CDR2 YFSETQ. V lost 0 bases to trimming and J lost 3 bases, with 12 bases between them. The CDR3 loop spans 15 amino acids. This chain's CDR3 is CASSLGGAIKETQYF. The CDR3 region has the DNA TGCGCCAGCAGCTTGGGGGGAGCCATAAAAGAGACCCAGTACTTC.

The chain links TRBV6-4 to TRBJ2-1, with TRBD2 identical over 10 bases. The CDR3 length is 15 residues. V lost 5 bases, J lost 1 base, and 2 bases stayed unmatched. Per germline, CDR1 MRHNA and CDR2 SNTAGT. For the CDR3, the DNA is TGTGCCAGCAGTAGCGGGGGGGTTTCCTACAATGAGCAGTTCTTC. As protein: CASSSGGVSYNEQFF.

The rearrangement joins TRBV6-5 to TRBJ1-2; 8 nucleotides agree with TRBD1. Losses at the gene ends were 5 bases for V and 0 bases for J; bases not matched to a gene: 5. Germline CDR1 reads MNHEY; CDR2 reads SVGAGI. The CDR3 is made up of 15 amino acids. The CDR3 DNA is TGTGCCAGCAGTGGGAGGACAGGGACTAACTATGGCTACACCTTC. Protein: CASSGRTGTNYGYTF.

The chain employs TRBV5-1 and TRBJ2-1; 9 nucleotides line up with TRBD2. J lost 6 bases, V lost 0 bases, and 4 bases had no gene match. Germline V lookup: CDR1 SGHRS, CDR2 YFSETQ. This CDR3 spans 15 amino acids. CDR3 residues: CASSLVAGVVNEQFF. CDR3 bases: TGCGCCAGCAGCTTGGTAGCGGGAGTAGTCAATGAGCAGTTCTTC.

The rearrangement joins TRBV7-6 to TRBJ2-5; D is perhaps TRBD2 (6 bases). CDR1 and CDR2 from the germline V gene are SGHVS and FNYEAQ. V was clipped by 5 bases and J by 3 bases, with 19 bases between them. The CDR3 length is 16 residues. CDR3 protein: CASSEGLALAEETQYF. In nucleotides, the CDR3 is TGTGCCAGCAGCGAGGGGCTAGCGCTCGCAGAAGAGACCCAGTACTTC.

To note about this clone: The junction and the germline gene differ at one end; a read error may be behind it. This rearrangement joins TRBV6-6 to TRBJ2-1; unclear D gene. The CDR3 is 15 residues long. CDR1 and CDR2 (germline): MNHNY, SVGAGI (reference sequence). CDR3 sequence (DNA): TGTGCCAGCAGTTATGGGCAGAGCTCCTACAATGAGCAGCTCTTC. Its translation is CASSYGQSSYNEQLF.

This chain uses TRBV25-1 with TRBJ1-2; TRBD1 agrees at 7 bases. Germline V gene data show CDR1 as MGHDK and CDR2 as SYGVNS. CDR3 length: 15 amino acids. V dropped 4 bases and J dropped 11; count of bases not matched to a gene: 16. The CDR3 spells CASSASGTAISPYTF. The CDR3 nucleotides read TGTGCCAGCAGTGCCTCCGGGACAGCTATCTCTCCTTACACCTTC.

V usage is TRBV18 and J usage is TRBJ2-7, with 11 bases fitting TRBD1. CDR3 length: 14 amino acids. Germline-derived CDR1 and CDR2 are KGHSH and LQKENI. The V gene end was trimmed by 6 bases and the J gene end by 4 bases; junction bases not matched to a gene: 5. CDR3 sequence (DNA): TGTGCCAGCTCCCTCGGACAGGGGGCGTACGAGCAGTACTTC. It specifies CASSLGQGAYEQYF.

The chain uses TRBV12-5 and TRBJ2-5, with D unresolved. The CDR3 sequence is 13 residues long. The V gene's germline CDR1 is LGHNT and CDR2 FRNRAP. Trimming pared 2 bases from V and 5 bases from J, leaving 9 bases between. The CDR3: CASGLIQRETQYF. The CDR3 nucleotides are TGTGCTAGTGGTTTGATTCAGAGGGAGACCCAGTACTTC.

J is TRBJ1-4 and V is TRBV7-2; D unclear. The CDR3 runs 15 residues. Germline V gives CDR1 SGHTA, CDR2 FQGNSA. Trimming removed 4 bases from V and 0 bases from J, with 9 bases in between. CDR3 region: CASSYTPATNEKLFF. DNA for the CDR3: TGTGCCAGCAGCTATACACCTGCAACTAATGAAAAACTGTTTTTT.

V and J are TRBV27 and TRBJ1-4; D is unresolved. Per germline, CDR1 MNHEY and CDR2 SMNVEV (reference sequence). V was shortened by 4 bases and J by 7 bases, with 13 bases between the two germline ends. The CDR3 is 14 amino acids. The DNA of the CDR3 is TGTGCCAGCAGTTCGAAGTTCCGGGGTGAAAAACTGTTTTTT. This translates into CASSSKFRGEKLFF.

CDR3 region: CAISSGNTGELFF. The CDR3, as DNA: TGTGCCATCTCAAGCGGAAACACCGGGGAGCTGTTTTTT. The chain is built from TRBV10-3 and TRBJ2-2, with D possibly being TRBD2 (5 bases). Trimming shortened V by 8 bases and J by 2 bases, and 9 bases separated the two germline ends. Germline V gene data show CDR1 as ENHRY and CDR2 as SYGVKD. The length of the CDR3 is 13 residues.

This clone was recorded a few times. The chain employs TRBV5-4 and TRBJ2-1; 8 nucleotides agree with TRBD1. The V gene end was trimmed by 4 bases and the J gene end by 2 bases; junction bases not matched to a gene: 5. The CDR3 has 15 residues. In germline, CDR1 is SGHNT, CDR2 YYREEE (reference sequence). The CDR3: CASSQGQATYNEQFF. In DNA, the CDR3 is TGTGCCAGCAGCCAGGGACAGGCAACCTACAATGAGCAGTTCTTC. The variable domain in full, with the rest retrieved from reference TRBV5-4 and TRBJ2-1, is ETGVTQSPTHLIKTRGQQVTLRCSSQSGHNTVSWYQQALGQGPQFIFQYYREEENGRGNFPPRFSGLQFPNYSSELNVNALELDDSALYLCASSQGQATYNEQFFGPGTRLTVL.

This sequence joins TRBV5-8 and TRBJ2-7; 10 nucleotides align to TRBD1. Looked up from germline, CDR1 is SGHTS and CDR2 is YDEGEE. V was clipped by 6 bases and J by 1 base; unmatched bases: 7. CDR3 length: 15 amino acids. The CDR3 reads CASIRGTGASYEQYF. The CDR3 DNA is TGTGCCAGCATCCGAGGGACAGGGGCGTCCTACGAGCAGTACTTC.

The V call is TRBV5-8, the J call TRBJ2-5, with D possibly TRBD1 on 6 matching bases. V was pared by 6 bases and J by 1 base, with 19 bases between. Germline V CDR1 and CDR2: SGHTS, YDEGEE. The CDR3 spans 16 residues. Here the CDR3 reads CASTLGAMGSQETQYF. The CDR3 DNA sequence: TGTGCCAGCACCCTGGGGGCTATGGGGTCCCAAGAGACCCAGTACTTC. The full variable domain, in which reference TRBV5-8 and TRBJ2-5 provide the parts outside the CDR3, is EAGVTQSPTHLIKTRGQQATLRCSPISGHTSVYWYQQALGLGLQFLLWYDEGEERNRGNFPPRFSGRQFPNYSSELNVNALELEDSALYLCASTLGAMGSQETQYFGPGTRLLVL.

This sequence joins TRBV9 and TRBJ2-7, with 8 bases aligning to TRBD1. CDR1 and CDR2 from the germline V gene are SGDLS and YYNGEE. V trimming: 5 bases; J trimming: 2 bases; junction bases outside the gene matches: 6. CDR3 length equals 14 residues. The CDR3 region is CASSPGQATYEQYF. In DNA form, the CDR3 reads TGTGCCAGCAGTCCGGGACAGGCCACCTACGAGCAGTACTTC.

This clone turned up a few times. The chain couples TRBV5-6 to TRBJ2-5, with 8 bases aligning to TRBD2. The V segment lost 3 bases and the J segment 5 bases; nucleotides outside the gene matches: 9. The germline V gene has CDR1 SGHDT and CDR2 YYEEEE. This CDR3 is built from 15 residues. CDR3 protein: CASSSGGLVGETQYF. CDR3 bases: TGTGCCAGCAGCTCGGGGGGGCTGGTAGGTGAGACCCAGTACTTC.

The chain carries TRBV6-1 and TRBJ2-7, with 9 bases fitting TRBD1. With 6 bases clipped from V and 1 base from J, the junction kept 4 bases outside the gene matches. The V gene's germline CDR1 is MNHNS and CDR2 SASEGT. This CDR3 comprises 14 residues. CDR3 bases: TGTGCCAGCAGCACCGGGACAGGGTCCTACGAGCAGTACTTC. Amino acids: CASSTGTGSYEQYF.